The 14 T cell receptor beta chains below were found in one sample sequenced in a study of T cells in lung cancer brain metastases. The assay was immunoSEQ multiplex PCR, and TCRdb's table has in-frame clones only and misses some. This table holds approximately 6,700 clones, 86% found once. The sequenced material came from tumor tissue from the primary lung tumor. The origin of the receptors is a man between 45 and 60 years old with non-small cell lung cancer.

CDR3 sequence: CASSDGTTNEKLFF. The CDR3 nucleotides read TGTGCCAGCAGTGACGGAACAACTAATGAAAAACTGTTTTTT. The genes are TRBV5-6 and TRBJ1-4, with D unclear. This CDR3 is 14 amino acids long. The ends were cut back, 5 bases at V and 0 bases at J, with 8 bases in the middle. Germline V CDR1 and CDR2: SGHDT, YYEEEE.

This clone rates as large. This chain links TRBV7-3 with TRBJ1-1; D remains ambiguous. CDR3 length: 15 residues. V was trimmed by 2 bases and J by 0 bases, leaving 10 bases between them. Germline values: CDR1 SGHTA, CDR2 FQGTGA. CDR3 residues: CASSLDRNVNTEAFF. The CDR3, as DNA: TGTGCCAGCAGCTTAGATCGGAACGTGAACACTGAAGCTTTCTTT.

About this clone: Sequence at one end of the junction differs from germline and may be a read error. This chain joins TRBV4-1 and TRBJ2-2; possibly TRBD2 for D (6 bases). Looked up from germline, CDR1 is MGHRA and CDR2 is YSYEKL. The CDR3 runs to 20 residues. CDR3 DNA: TGCGCCAGCAGTCAAGTCGGCCTGCGGGGCCCACCACAATTCACCGGGGAGCTGTTTTTT. Protein product: CASSQVGLRGPPQFTGELFF.

The V gene is TRBV27, the J gene TRBJ1-1; D gene uncertain. Looked up from germline, CDR1 is MNHEY and CDR2 is SMNVEV (reference sequence). V lost 8 bases to trimming and J lost 8 bases, with 12 bases between them. This CDR3 comprises 11 residues. CDR3 bases: TGTGCCAGCCCCATTTCGTCAGAAGCTTTCTTT. This codes for CASPISSEAFF.

The chain uses TRBV30 and TRBJ1-4; tentative D call: TRBD1 (6 bases). The germline CDR1 and CDR2 sequences are GTSNPN and SVGIG (reference sequence). V lost 3 bases and J 5 bases, leaving 10 bases between the germline ends. The CDR3 runs 13 residues. The CDR3 is CAWRPRGNEKLFF. The CDR3 region has the DNA TGTGCCTGGAGGCCCAGGGGAAATGAAAAACTGTTTTTT.

The chain uses TRBV2 and TRBJ1-5, with D uncertain. Trimming stripped 8 bases from V and 0 bases from J, with 11 bases between. The CDR3 contains 14 residues. CDR1 is SNHLY and CDR2 is FYNNEI in the germline V gene. The CDR3 DNA sequence: TGTGCCAGCCGCCTCGGCGGTAGCAATCAGCCCCAGCATTTT. Translated: CASRLGGSNQPQHF. Filled out from reference TRBV2 and TRBJ1-5, the complete variable domain reads EPEVTQTPSHQVTQMGQEVILRCVPISNHLYFYWYRQILGQKVEFLVSFYNNEISEKSEIFDDQFSVERPDGSNFTLKIRSTKLEDSAMYFCASRLGGSNQPQHFGDGTRLSIL.

The rearrangement uses TRBV2 and TRBJ2-3; D remains unclear. CDR3 length equals 13 residues. V lost 7 bases and J 6 bases, leaving 14 bases between the germline ends. Germline V gives CDR1 SNHLY, CDR2 FYNNEI. In nucleotides, the CDR3 is TGTGCCAGCAATGGGGTGTTTTCGGATACGCAGTATTTT. This sequence encodes CASNGVFSDTQYF.

The rearrangement joins TRBV2 to TRBJ2-3, with TRBD2 identical over 11 bases. The V segment lost 4 bases and the J segment 2 bases; nucleotides outside the gene matches: 5. The germline V gene has CDR1 SNHLY and CDR2 FYNNEI. This CDR3 spans 16 amino acids. In DNA form, the CDR3 reads TGTGCCAGCAGTGCACTAGCGGGGGCGATCACAGATACGCAGTATTTT. Translated: CASSALAGAITDTQYF.

This clone has just a few counts. The same CDR3 arises from other DNA sequences in this sample as well. This chain uses TRBV18 with TRBJ2-7, with a tentative D call TRBD1 (7 bases). Germline V lookup: CDR1 KGHSH, CDR2 LQKENI. Trimming removed 0 bases at V and 3 bases at J, with 12 bases between. The CDR3 runs 15 residues. The CDR3 coding sequence is TGTGCCAGCTCACCACCCGGTCAGGGGGGCTACGAGCAGTACTTC. Protein sequence: CASSPPGQGGYEQYF.

This sequence joins TRBV15 and TRBJ2-7; TRBD1 matches at 10 bases. CDR3 length: 15 residues. Germline V CDR1 and CDR2: LNHNV, YYDKDF (reference sequence). V lost 1 base and J lost 4; bases outside the gene matches: 4. This CDR3 reads CATSRAGTGVYEQYF. The CDR3 DNA reads TGTGCCACCAGCAGAGCCGGGACAGGGGTGTACGAGCAGTACTTC.

This chain uses TRBV18 with TRBJ2-1, with unresolved D. The CDR3 contains 17 residues. Germline CDR1 and CDR2: KGHSH and LQKENI. V lost 4 bases, J lost 2 bases, and 18 bases lay in between. The CDR3, as DNA: TGTGCCAGCTCACTAACAACCGGTGAAGCACCCTACAATGAGCAGTTCTTC. Its translation: CASSLTTGEAPYNEQFF.

As concerns this clone: A read error may produce the germline difference seen at one junction end. This rearrangement joins TRBV6-1 to TRBJ1-1; D is ambiguous. Per germline, CDR1 MNHNS and CDR2 SASEGT. The CDR3 loop spans 13 amino acids. CDR3 protein: CASSERALKSREF. The CDR3 DNA reads TGTGCCAGCAGTGAACGGGCCCTTAAATCTAGGGAGTTT.

This clone was recorded once. The V and J genes are TRBV19 and TRBJ1-5; D not certain. Germline CDR1 reads LNHDA; CDR2 reads SQIVND (reference sequence). The CDR3 runs 14 residues. Trimming shortened V by 5 bases and J by 5 bases, and 13 bases separated the two germline ends. The CDR3: CASSLPAVYQPQHF. The CDR3 DNA reads TGTGCCAGTAGTTTGCCGGCGGTCTATCAGCCCCAGCATTTT.

The chain couples TRBV9 to TRBJ1-6, with D hard to call. This CDR3 region has 14 residues. The V end lost 0 bases, the J end lost 7 bases, and 8 bases lay between the germline ends. CDR1 and CDR2 (germline): SGDLS, YYNGEE. The CDR3 here is CASSVDVLNSPLHF. As DNA, the CDR3 is TGTGCCAGCAGCGTAGATGTCCTAAATTCACCCCTCCACTTT.